Reported below is one TCR beta chain. Its antigen is not known. The data originate from a study of cytotoxic CD8 clonotypes in ibrutinib-treated CLL. Study at large: The patients comprised 10 to 12 relapsed/refractory and around 14 treatment-naive cases, 17 to 18 IGHV unmutated. Study-level findings and limits: Clonality grew at ibrutinib response; at progression, it decreased back toward baseline. Public clonotypes proved infrequent, and on treatment they shrank or remained steady. Baseline-level clonality went beyond age-matched healthy donors and moved in step with circulating CD8+ T-cell counts.

From germline, CDR1 is LNHNV and CDR2 YYDKDF (reference sequence). The V gene lost 3 bases and the J gene lost 3 bases, with 6 bases spanning the gap. The CDR3 covers 12 residues. Assay: immunoSEQ multiplex PCR; the TCRdb copy retains only in-frame clones and omits some. Of 60,000 to 95,000 clones listed, approximately 87% are singletons. Material: PBMCs, obtained after 24 months of ibrutinib treatment. This receptor was obtained from a human donor with chronic lymphocytic leukemia. The rearrangement joins TRBV15 to TRBJ2-7; unclear D gene. Here the CDR3 reads CATSRANYEQYF. In DNA form, the CDR3 reads TGTGCCACCAGCAGGGCCAACTACGAGCAGTACTTC. Full variable domain (rest looked up from reference TRBV15 and TRBJ2-7): DAMVIQNPRYQVTQFGKPVTLSCSQTLNHNVMYWYQQKSSQAPKLLFHYYDKDFNNEADTPDNFQSRRPNTSFCFLDIRSPGLGDTAMYLCATSRANYEQYFGPGTRLTVT.